This entry features one T cell receptor beta chain sequence. Its antigen is unidentified. Trimming took 2 bases from V and 2 from J, leaving 12 bases between them. Germline V gene sequence: CDR1 SEHNR, CDR2 FQNEAQ (reference sequence). The CDR3 runs to 15 residues. This record belongs to a study of shared clonotypes between healthy human individuals. Findings of the study overall: Clonotype sharing among donors was thought likely to change with sequencing depth.

All donors were healthy HIV-negative adults lacking recent acute infections or vaccinations. Without sorting, samples used approximately 99 million PBMCs for genomic DNA. Per the original data handling: For the immunoSEQ data, sequences were junction-only without quality scores, so filtering differed. The method was immunoSEQ multiplex PCR; TCRdb's version includes in-frame clones alone and lacks a portion of them. The D gene and trimming were derived from the DNA, and the V and J assignments and clone size from that table. Of 450,000 or so clones listed, about 74% are singletons. The source is a woman in her thirties or forties in good health. Some clones in this sample may be carry-over from other donors' samples. The V and J genes are TRBV7-9 and TRBJ1-2; TRBD1 might be the D (5 bases). Sequencing used PBMCs. The CDR3 protein is CASSLSVTANYGYTF. In DNA, the CDR3 is TGTGCCAGCAGCTTATCCGTGACAGCAAACTATGGCTACACCTTC.